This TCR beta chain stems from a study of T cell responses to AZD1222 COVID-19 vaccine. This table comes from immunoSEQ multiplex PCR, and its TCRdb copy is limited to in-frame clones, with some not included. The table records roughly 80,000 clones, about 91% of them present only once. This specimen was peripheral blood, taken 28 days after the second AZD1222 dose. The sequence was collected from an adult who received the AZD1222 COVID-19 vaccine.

For the CDR3, the DNA is TGTGCCAGCAGCTTAGAGACTAGCGGTAAGCAGTACTTC. This codes for CASSLETSGKQYF. The V and J genes are TRBV7-8 and TRBJ2-7; 9 bases match TRBD2. This CDR3 contains 13 residues. The germline gives CDR1 SGHVS, CDR2 FQNEAQ. Losses at the gene ends were 1 base for V and 8 bases for J; bases not matched to a gene: 3.